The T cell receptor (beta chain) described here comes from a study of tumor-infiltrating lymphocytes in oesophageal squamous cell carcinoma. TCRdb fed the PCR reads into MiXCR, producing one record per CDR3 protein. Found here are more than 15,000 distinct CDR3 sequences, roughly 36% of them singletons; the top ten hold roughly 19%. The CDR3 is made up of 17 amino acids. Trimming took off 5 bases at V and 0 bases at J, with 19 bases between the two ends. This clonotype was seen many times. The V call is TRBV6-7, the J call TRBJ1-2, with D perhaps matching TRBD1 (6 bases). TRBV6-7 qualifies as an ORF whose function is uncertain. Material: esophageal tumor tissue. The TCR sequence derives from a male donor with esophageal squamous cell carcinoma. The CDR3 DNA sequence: TGTGCCAGCAGTGCCACAGGGTCCCGCATCACTAACTATGGCTACACCTTC. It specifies CASSATGSRITNYGYTF.